This T cell receptor beta chain was sequenced during a study of cytomegalovirus exposure and HLA in healthy donors. Whole-study findings and limits: In the analysis, some V segments, TRBV6-2 and TRBV6-3 included, were excluded as indistinguishable. Cytomegalovirus association was assigned to about 180 TCR beta chains. Within an earlier analysis, most TCR beta V segments proved productive either about 87% or about 30% of the time. A later analysis found TCR association rates differed by HLA locus, highest for DRB1 and lowest for HLA-C.

13 Jbeta primers and 60 Vbeta primers were used for the PCR. The data were produced by immunoSEQ multiplex PCR, yet TCRdb's version contains in-frame clones alone and is incomplete. The table shows about 150,000 clones, with 64% occurring only once. Germline loops: CDR1 MNHEY, CDR2 SMNVEV (reference sequence). The CDR3 loop spans 17 amino acids. Trimming pared 4 bases from V and 0 bases from J, leaving 16 bases between. This clone has a handful of counts. Its specificity is unknown. Source material: PBMCs. The V gene is TRBV27, the J gene TRBJ1-5; D is unclear. The sequence was obtained from a woman aged 30 to 39 in good health and CMV-seropositive. The CDR3 protein is CASSSIAPYYSNQPQHF. The CDR3 DNA sequence: TGTGCCAGCAGTTCGATAGCCCCATACTATAGCAATCAGCCCCAGCATTTT.